This T cell receptor beta chain was found in a study of T-cell memory formation after mild COVID-19 (dated by TCRdb to about 2021). Concerning the study at large: TCR sequence clusters from the two donors were found to be largely donor specific. Longitudinal TCRalpha and TCRbeta repertoire sequencing tracked T-cell clones expanding and contracting after mild COVID-19 in a couple of donors. Two young, previously healthy adult volunteers, one female and one male, were included in the cohort.

There are 14 amino acids in the CDR3, from cysteine to phenylalanine inclusive. Only the CDR3 part of the read is kept: 42 bases, read in frame from the first base. Here V drops 4 bases and J drops 7 bases, and the junction holds 2 bases not matched to any gene. Via the germline V gene, CDR1 is SGHNT and CDR2 YENEEA. PBMCs were isolated by Ficoll-Paque density gradient centrifugation. General conclusions and limits of the study: Only two mild cases were covered in the study, and larger cohorts including severe cases with pre-infection samples were considered necessary. Contracting CD4+ clones were located mainly in the CM and EM memory subsets, whereas CD8+ clones were found to be enriched in EMRA. Some responding clones were found in pre-infection memory, which suggests that pre-existing cross-reactive memory T cells took part in the SARS-CoV-2 response. SARS-CoV-2 specificity was not confirmed for the second-wave clones peaking on day 37. Balanced CD4/CD8 phenotypes were observed for clones contracting from day 15 to 85, whereas a bias towards CD4+ was observed for a second wave of clones expanding from day 15 to 37.

TCRdb lists the instrument as Illumina NovaSeq 6000. Using 5'RACE with constant-segment primers, TCRalpha and TCRbeta cDNA libraries were constructed, with sample barcodes and unique molecular identifiers added in the process. RNA was extracted from every sample with Trizol reagent. The libraries were amplified in two PCR steps, and the second step added a second sample barcode and Illumina TruSeq adapters. The libraries were sequenced on an Illumina NovaSeq using 2 x 150 bp paired-end reads. The study's processing was this. The reads were demultiplexed and collapsed into UMI-guided consensus sequences using migec v1.2.7. Using mixcr v2.1.11, UMI consensuses were aligned to TRA and TRB V and J templates and then assembled into clonotypes. Clonotypes were classified as expanded or contracted when called significant by both edgeR and NoisET, with noise models trained on biological replicates. edgeR calls used a false discovery rate-adjusted p below 0.01 and a log2 fold-change threshold of 1. PCA with hierarchical clustering of max-normalized trajectories of the 1000 most abundant clonotypes was used as exploratory dynamics analysis. Each responding clone was given a CD4 or CD8 phenotype based on the CD4+ and CD8+ repertoires, which had been sequenced separately. TCRdb redid the processing of the public reads, applying fastp at Q25 and MiXCR, and retained in-frame beta chains. When rows share a CDR3 protein, they turn into one entry using the most common DNA and genes. Here the V and J calls rest on TCRdb's processing, not on the authors' analysis. The sample contains around 110,000 distinct CDR3 sequences, about a sixth of them found a single time. Jointly, the top ten make up over 25% of the sample.

This clonotype was counted many times. Its binding antigen is unknown. Per-base qualities were not stored, and no clone one base away is much larger. The sequencing input was PBMCs or a T cell subset sorted from them (not recorded which). The rearranged segments are TRBV11-3 and TRBJ2-1; 12 bases in between match TRBD2. This clonotype originated in an adult woman who had mild COVID-19 (a few samples of this study predate the infection). The sample titles of this study are shuffled in the database, so cell type and time point are left out; the donor was told from shared clones. The CDR3 amino acid sequence is: CASSSGLAGNEQFF. The nucleotide sequence reads as follows: TGTGCCAGCAGCTCCGGACTAGCGGGGAATGAGCAGTTCTTC.